One T cell receptor (beta chain) is described in this entry. Its antigen is unknown. This entry belongs to a study of beta chain features in type 1 diabetes. Overall study context: Patients and healthy donors were similar in age, gender and cell yields. Study-level findings and limits: TCRB CDR3s from Type 1 diabetes patients were moderately but significantly shorter in all four CD4+ subsets. cDNA-based reads could over-represent cells with high TCR expression. Naive, central memory and Treg TCRB repertoires appeared more alike in patients than in healthy donors.

The V segment lost 2 bases and the J segment 6 bases; nucleotides outside the gene matches: 7. This CDR3 has 15 residues. In germline, CDR1 is SGHTA, CDR2 FQGTGA. Sequenced material consisted of expressed TCRB transcripts (all of the isolated RNA was reverse transcribed). Only in-frame clones appear in the TCRdb table, and some are missing; sequencing was by immunoSEQ multiplex PCR. The profile shows 900,000 or so clones, about a sixth of them singletons. The source is a woman between 18 and 30 years old in good health. Sequencing input: naive CD4+ T cells from blood. This chain uses TRBV7-3 with TRBJ1-1; 9 bases fit TRBD1. In nucleotides, the CDR3 is TGTGCCAGCAGCTTAGAACAGGGGGCTTTCTCTGAAGCTTTCTTT. This sequence encodes CASSLEQGAFSEAFF.